These 2 T cell receptor beta chains came from one sample sequenced in a study of cytomegalovirus exposure and HLA in healthy donors. Sequenced by immunoSEQ multiplex PCR; TCRdb stores in-frame clones only, minus some. This table has about 120,000 clones, more than 75% appearing once. Sample: PBMCs. Receptors originate from a woman aged 25 to 39 in good health and CMV-seronegative.

A single count supports this clone. V usage is TRBV5-1 and J usage is TRBJ1-1; D remains ambiguous. Trimming cost V 0 bases and J 0 bases, with 9 bases left between them. CDR3 length: 15 residues. Germline lookup yields CDR1 SGHRS and CDR2 YFSETQ. Here the CDR3 reads CASSLEVQMNTEAFF. CDR3 in DNA: TGCGCCAGCAGCTTGGAGGTACAGATGAACACTGAAGCTTTCTTT.

The gene calls are TRBV2 and TRBJ1-2; TRBD1 is a possible D gene (5 bases). The CDR3 runs 15 residues. The germline gives CDR1 SNHLY, CDR2 FYNNEI. V was trimmed by 6 bases and J by 4 bases, leaving 18 bases between them. This chain's CDR3 is CASRGEGRRTYGYTF. The CDR3 bases are TGTGCCAGCAGGGGGGAGGGAAGGCGAACCTATGGCTACACCTTC. The variable domain in full, with the rest retrieved from reference TRBV2 and TRBJ1-2, is EPEVTQTPSHQVTQMGQEVILRCVPISNHLYFYWYRQILGQKVEFLVSFYNNEISEKSEIFDDQFSVERPDGSNFTLKIRSTKLEDSAMYFCASRGEGRRTYGYTFGSGTRLTVV.